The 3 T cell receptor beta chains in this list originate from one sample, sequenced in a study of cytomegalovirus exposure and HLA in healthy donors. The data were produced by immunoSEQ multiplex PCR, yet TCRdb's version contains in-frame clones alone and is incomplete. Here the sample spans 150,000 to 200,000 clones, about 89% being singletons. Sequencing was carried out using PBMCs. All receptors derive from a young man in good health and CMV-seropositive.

As DNA, the CDR3 is TGTGCCAGCAGTTATTCGCAGGGCACGGGAGAGCAGTTCTTC. Translated: CASSYSQGTGEQFF. The chain combines TRBV6-5 with TRBJ2-1; the D call may be TRBD1 or TRBD2 (5 bases each). This CDR3 has 14 amino acids. The ends were cut back, 3 bases at V and 10 bases at J, with 16 bases in the middle. Germline CDR1 is MNHEY and CDR2 is SVGAGI.

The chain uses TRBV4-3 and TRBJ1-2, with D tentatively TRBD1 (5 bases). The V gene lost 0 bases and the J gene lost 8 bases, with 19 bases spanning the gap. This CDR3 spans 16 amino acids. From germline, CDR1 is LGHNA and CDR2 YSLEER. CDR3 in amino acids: CASSQDFGHPATGYTF. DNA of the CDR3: TGCGCCAGCAGCCAAGATTTCGGACACCCGGCGACGGGCTACACCTTC.

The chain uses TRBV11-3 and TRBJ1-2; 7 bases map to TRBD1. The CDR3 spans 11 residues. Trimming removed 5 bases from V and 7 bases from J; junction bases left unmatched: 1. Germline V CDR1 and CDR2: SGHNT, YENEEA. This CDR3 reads CASSRDSGYTF. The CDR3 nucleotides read TGTGCCAGCAGCCGGGACAGTGGCTACACCTTC.